One sample yielded the 32 T cell receptor beta chains listed below, sequenced in a study of prognosis after radiotherapy for stage I lung cancer. Using two-round multiplex PCR, the authors amplified TCR beta CDR3 from genomic DNA. Each TRBV and TRBJ gene had its own primer in the first PCR round. MiXCR, applied by TCRdb to the multiplex PCR reads, yields one record per CDR3 protein. The sample contains 31,000 or so distinct CDR3 sequences, 42% of which appear only once. Sequenced here: PBMCs, sampled before or after stereotactic body radiation therapy (not recorded which). Receptors originate from a donor of 50 years or more with non-small cell lung cancer.

The V call is TRBV20-1, the J call TRBJ2-7, with TRBD2 matching over 12 bases. Looked up from germline, CDR1 is DFQATT and CDR2 is SNEGSKA (reference sequence). This CDR3 is built from 13 residues. Trimming took 4 bases from V and 4 from J; bases not matched to a gene: 2. In DNA, the CDR3 is TGCAGTGCTATGGGACTAGCGGGTTACGAGCAGTACTTC. Translation gives CSAMGLAGYEQYF.

Worth noting for this clonotype: It differs at one base from a far larger clone, so likely a read error. This chain connects TRBV6-4 to TRBJ1-6, with D unclear. Germline V gene data show CDR1 as MRHNA and CDR2 as SNTAGT. Deletions cut 7 bases from V and 3 bases from J, with 7 bases between. This CDR3 comprises 13 residues. This CDR3 is CASIVDYNSPLHF. CDR3 DNA sequence: TGTGCCAGCATTGTGGACTATAATTCACCCCTCCACTTT.

As to this clonotype: This clone may be a read error of a much larger clone one base away. The rearrangement joins TRBV4-1 to TRBJ1-6, with a weak D call TRBD1 (6 bases). Trimming pared 4 bases from V and 15 bases from J, leaving 16 bases between. Germline CDR1 reads MGHRA; CDR2 reads YSYEKL. The CDR3 contains 13 residues. CDR3 sequence: CASSPMGGDILHF. The CDR3 region has the DNA TGCGCCAGCAGCCCAATGGGAGGGGACATCCTCCACTTT.

This clonotype was observed at least ten times. The CDR3 sequence is CASSFGNEKLFF. The CDR3 region has the DNA TGTGCCAGCAGTTTCGGCAATGAAAAACTGTTTTTT. V gene TRBV12-3 or TRBV12-4 combines with J gene TRBJ1-4; D unresolved. This CDR3 has 12 amino acids. V was shortened by 3 bases and J by 5 bases, with 4 bases between the two germline ends.

V usage is TRBV6-2 or TRBV6-3 and J usage is TRBJ2-1; D ambiguous. V was cut by 1 base and J by 0 bases, with 10 bases left in between. This CDR3 has 16 residues. Germline CDR1 is MNHEY and CDR2 is SVGEGT. CDR3 region: CASSYFWWSSYNEQFF. Written as DNA, the CDR3 is TGTGCCAGCAGTTACTTTTGGTGGAGCTCCTACAATGAGCAGTTCTTC.

About this clonotype itself: Just one base apart from a much larger clone, this may be a read error. The chain employs TRBV6-5 and TRBJ2-1; 9 positions match TRBD2. V shed 2 bases and J 5 bases; nucleotides not matched to a gene: 13. The CDR3 is made up of 18 amino acids. The germline V gene encodes CDR1 MNHEY and CDR2 SVGAGI. This CDR3 reads CASSYPTTGLAFHNEQFF. In DNA, the CDR3 is TGTGCCAGCAGTTACCCGACGACGGGACTAGCCTTCCACAATGAGCAGTTCTTC.

The table lists this clonotype with many counts. The rearrangement links TRBV24-1 to TRBJ2-3; maybe TRBD2 (6 bases). V lost 5 bases, J lost 0 bases, and 14 bases lay in between. Per germline, CDR1 KGHDR and CDR2 SFDVKD. The CDR3 loop spans 16 amino acids. The CDR3 spells CATSGASASSTDTQYF. The CDR3 coding sequence is TGTGCCACCAGTGGGGCTAGCGCCTCTAGCACAGATACGCAGTATTTT.

As regards this clonotype: It may be a read error: a sequence one base away is much more abundant. The rearrangement uses TRBV19 and TRBJ2-1; D perhaps matches TRBD1 (5 bases). Trimming took 6 bases from V and 0 from J, leaving 12 bases between them. Looked up from germline, CDR1 is LNHDA and CDR2 is SQIVND (reference sequence). The CDR3 is made up of 15 amino acids. This CDR3 reads CASRIDRPSYNEQFF. The CDR3 nucleotides are TGTGCCAGTAGAATTGACAGACCCTCCTACAATGAGCAGTTCTTC.

This clonotype is medium-sized (0.01 to 0.1%). This sequence joins TRBV6-1 and TRBJ1-6, with 9 bases aligning to TRBD1. The CDR3 totals 16 residues. J lost 6 bases, V lost 6 bases, and 9 bases had no gene match. Germline V gene sequence: CDR1 MNHNS, CDR2 SASEGT. CDR3 DNA sequence: TGTGCCAGCAGGGGCACCGAGACAGGGGGTAATTCACCCCTCCACTTT. This translates into CASRGTETGGNSPLHF.

CDR3 residues: CASSGTSGSVTGELFF. Here the CDR3 DNA reads TGTGCCAGCAGTGGGACTAGCGGGAGCGTCACCGGGGAGCTGTTTTTT. The chain joins TRBV6-4 to TRBJ2-2; 13 positions agree with TRBD2. J was trimmed by 4 bases and V by 4 bases; bases with no gene match: 3. This CDR3 contains 16 residues. Per germline, CDR1 MRHNA and CDR2 SNTAGT.

The rearrangement joins TRBV6-2 or TRBV6-3 to TRBJ2-5, with 12 bases fitting TRBD2. This CDR3 contains 15 residues. Trimming at V came to 7 bases and at J to 5 bases, leaving 8 bases not matched to a gene. Germline-derived CDR1 and CDR2 are MNHEY and SVGEGT. The CDR3 reads CASMSTSGSGETQYF. As DNA, the CDR3 is TGTGCCAGCATGTCGACTAGCGGGAGTGGGGAGACCCAGTACTTC.

At least ten counts were recorded for this clonotype. This chain links TRBV5-5 with TRBJ2-7; no clear D gene. V lost 0 bases, J lost 5 bases, and 9 bases lay in between. This CDR3 region has 13 residues. Germline CDR1 and CDR2: SGHKS and YYEKEE (reference sequence). CDR3 residues: CASSLDSGDEQYF. The CDR3 DNA reads as TGTGCCAGCAGCTTGGACAGTGGGGACGAGCAGTACTTC.

The chain couples TRBV11-1 to TRBJ1-1; D is ambiguous. V lost 2 bases to trimming and J lost 1 base, with 17 bases between them. Germline CDR1 reads SGHAT; CDR2 reads FQDESV (reference sequence). The CDR3 spans 17 residues. DNA of the CDR3: TGTGCCAGCAGCTTATGGACGTGGAGTCCTGAGAACACTGAAGCTTTCTTT. This translates into CASSLWTWSPENTEAFF.

This clonotype was seen ten or more times. This chain links TRBV7-2 with TRBJ1-4, with a weak D call TRBD1 (5 bases). From germline, CDR1 is SGHTA and CDR2 FQGNSA. This CDR3 has 16 amino acids. V was trimmed by 1 base and J by 2 bases, leaving 11 bases between them. CDR3: CASSLEGAGTNEKLFF. CDR3 DNA: TGTGCCAGCAGCTTAGAAGGGGCTGGGACTAATGAAAAACTGTTTTTT.

In this sample, this clonotype turned up many times. The chain uses TRBV7-2 and TRBJ2-2; the D is unclear. The CDR3 contains 15 residues. CDR1 SGHTA and CDR2 FQGNSA come from the germline V gene. V was pared by 1 base and J by 4 bases, with 10 bases between. The CDR3 bases are TGTGCCAGCAGCTTAGTTCAAGGGTCCACCGGGGAGCTGTTTTTT. Amino acid sequence: CASSLVQGSTGELFF.

This clonotype appeared a few times. The V and J genes are TRBV7-3 and TRBJ2-5; the match to TRBD1 covers 8 bases. The CDR3 sequence is 15 residues long. With 6 bases clipped from V and 4 bases from J, the junction kept 10 bases outside the gene matches. Germline V gives CDR1 SGHTA, CDR2 FQGTGA. The CDR3 DNA follows: TGTGCCAGCAGTCCACAGGGGGGTGGTTTAGAGACCCAGTACTTC. Translated, it gives CASSPQGGGLETQYF.

In its sample, this clonotype was seen many times. V and J are TRBV18 and TRBJ2-1, with TRBD1 matching over 9 bases. Germline loops: CDR1 KGHSH, CDR2 LQKENI. This CDR3 region has 13 residues. Trimming took 6 bases from V and 12 from J; bases not matched to a gene: 9. CDR3 nucleotide sequence: TGTGCCAGCTCCCCTATGGACAGGGGAACGCAGTTCTTC. It specifies CASSPMDRGTQFF.

Ten or more counts support this clonotype. The chain has TRBV7-9 and TRBJ2-5; 10 bases map to TRBD1. Germline-derived CDR1 and CDR2 are SEHNR and FQNEAQ (reference sequence). After removal of 6 bases from V and 5 bases from J, the junction contained 6 bases not matched to a gene. The CDR3 loop spans 14 amino acids. CDR3 sequence reads: CASRLTGGRETQYF. The DNA for the CDR3 is TGTGCCAGCAGACTGACAGGGGGCCGGGAGACCCAGTACTTC.

In its sample, this clonotype was seen many times. This chain connects TRBV19 to TRBJ1-4; D not certain. V lost 8 bases, J lost 0 bases, and 13 bases lay in between. Germline V CDR1 and CDR2: LNHDA, SQIVND (reference sequence). This CDR3 has 15 amino acids. CDR3 loop: CASAELPATNEKLFF. In DNA, the CDR3 is TGTGCCAGTGCAGAACTGCCAGCAACTAATGAAAAACTGTTTTTT.

The table lists this clonotype with many counts. V is TRBV11-2 and J is TRBJ1-4; D is perhaps TRBD1 (6 bases). V lost 0 bases, J lost 3 bases, and 14 bases lay in between. CDR1 and CDR2 (germline): SGHAT, FQNNGV. The length of the CDR3 is 17 residues. The CDR3 DNA reads as TGTGCCAGCAGCTTAGAACGGGGGGCGGGGGCTAATGAAAAACTGTTTTTT. As protein: CASSLERGAGANEKLFF.

Of note for this clonotype: The germline gene is not matched at one end of the junction; a read error may be the cause. The chain combines TRBV7-8 with TRBJ1-5, with 7 bases lining up with TRBD1. CDR1 and CDR2 (germline): SGHVS, FQNEAQ. CDR3 size: 14 residues. CDR3 region: CASSRDRKNQPQNF. CDR3 DNA sequence: TGTGCCAGCAGCCGGGACAGAAAAAATCAGCCCCAGAATTTT.

This clonotype was recorded many times. The chain is built from TRBV7-2 and TRBJ2-1, with D maybe TRBD1 (5 bases). Germline V gene lookup returns CDR1 SGHTA and CDR2 FQGNSA. V dropped 1 base and J dropped 2 bases, with 15 bases sitting between them. The CDR3 contains 17 residues. The CDR3 nucleotides read TGTGCCAGCAGCTTAGGCCCCCGCGCAGGGACCTACAATGAGCAGTTCTTC. Protein: CASSLGPRAGTYNEQFF. Looking up the rest from reference TRBV7-2 and TRBJ2-1 gives the full variable domain: GAGVSQSPSNKVTEKGKDVELRCDPISGHTALYWYRQSLGQGLEFLIYFQGNSAPDKSGLPSDRFSAERTGGSVSTLTIQRTQQEDSAVYLCASSLGPRAGTYNEQFFGPGTRLTVL.

The rearrangement joins TRBV15 to TRBJ2-3, with TRBD2 matching 9 bases. The germline V gene encodes CDR1 LNHNV and CDR2 YYDKDF (reference sequence). The CDR3 length is 15 residues. V shed 4 bases, J shed 5 bases, and the junction held 7 bases outside the gene matches. This CDR3 reads CATSNAGGPEDTQYF. In nucleotides, the CDR3 is TGTGCCACCAGCAACGCGGGAGGGCCCGAAGATACGCAGTATTTT.

By its share, this clonotype is medium-sized (0.01 to 0.1%). The chain has TRBV27 and TRBJ1-6, with D perhaps matching TRBD1 (5 bases). The ends were cut back, 3 bases at V and 5 bases at J, with 8 bases in the middle. CDR1 and CDR2 (germline): MNHEY, SMNVEV (reference sequence). The CDR3 totals 14 residues. The CDR3 is CASSFRANNSPLHF. DNA of the CDR3: TGTGCCAGCAGTTTCAGGGCTAATAATTCACCCCTCCACTTT.

This clonotype was found many times. The chain is built from TRBV10-3 and TRBJ2-5; no clear D. Germline V gene sequence: CDR1 ENHRY, CDR2 SYGVKD. CDR3 length: 13 amino acids. The V gene lost 3 bases and the J gene lost 5 bases, with 10 bases spanning the gap. The CDR3: CAISERQKETQYF. In DNA, the CDR3 is TGTGCCATCAGTGAAAGGCAGAAGGAGACCCAGTACTTC.

This clonotype was observed many times. J is TRBJ2-3 and V is TRBV5-4; a possible D gene is TRBD1 (5 bases). CDR1 is SGHNT, CDR2 YYREEE, per germline (reference sequence). The CDR3 extends over 13 amino acids. Trimming took 0 bases from V and 4 from J, leaving 6 bases between them. The CDR3 is CASSLAGSDTQYF. Written as DNA, the CDR3 is TGTGCCAGCAGCTTGGCAGGGTCAGATACGCAGTATTTT. Full variable domain (missing parts from reference TRBV5-4 and TRBJ2-3): ETGVTQSPTHLIKTRGQQVTLRCSSQSGHNTVSWYQQALGQGPQFIFQYYREEENGRGNFPPRFSGLQFPNYSSELNVNALELDDSALYLCASSLAGSDTQYFGPGTRLTVL.

The gene calls are TRBV30 and TRBJ1-2, with D uncertain. This CDR3 comprises 13 residues. Trimming cost V 2 bases and J 1 base, with 8 bases left between them. The germline CDR1 and CDR2 sequences are GTSNPN and SVGIG (reference sequence). For the CDR3, the DNA is TGTGCCTGGAGTTCCAACGGTAACTATGGCTACACCTTC. This gives the protein CAWSSNGNYGYTF.

Note on this clonotype: A junction end diverges from the germline sequence, so it may reflect a read error. The chain is built from TRBV7-2 and TRBJ1-2; D gene ambiguous. In germline, CDR1 is SGHTA, CDR2 FQGNSA. CDR3 length: 15 amino acids. CDR3 in amino acids: CASSPRVGSNYCYTF. CDR3 in DNA: TGTGCCAGCAGCCCCCGGGTAGGGAGTAACTATTGCTACACCTTC.

V and J are TRBV28 and TRBJ2-1; possible D gene TRBD2, 5 bases. From germline, CDR1 is MDHEN and CDR2 SYDVKM. The V end was cut by 5 bases, the J end by 9 bases, with 14 bases between. There are 13 residues in the CDR3. The CDR3, as DNA: TGTGCCAGCAGTGGGAGCGGTATAAGTGAGCAGTTCTTC. As protein: CASSGSGISEQFF.

This clonotype was observed at least ten times. The DNA of the CDR3 is TGCAGCGTTGGGACAGGGGGTATCACAGATACGCAGTATTTT. It encodes CSVGTGGITDTQYF. The chain combines TRBV29-1 with TRBJ2-3, with TRBD1 matching over 10 bases. The germline gives CDR1 SQVTM, CDR2 ANQGSEA. The CDR3 contains 14 residues. V was pared by 4 bases and J by 2 bases, with 3 bases of the junction left unmatched.

This clonotype was recorded many times. The chain carries TRBV28 and TRBJ2-1; D perhaps matches TRBD2 (5 bases). There are 12 residues in the CDR3. The germline gives CDR1 MDHEN, CDR2 SYDVKM. Trimming shortened V by 4 bases and J by 8 bases, and 9 bases separated the two germline ends. This chain's CDR3 is CASSSGMDEQFF. CDR3 bases: TGTGCCAGCAGTTCGGGAATGGATGAGCAGTTCTTC.

The chain carries TRBV12-3 or TRBV12-4 and TRBJ1-4, with D unclear. This CDR3 contains 11 residues. V shed 3 bases and J shed 7 bases, with 3 bases lying between them. The CDR3 spells CASSFGEKLFF. The CDR3 DNA sequence: TGTGCCAGCAGTTTCGGTGAAAAACTGTTTTTT.